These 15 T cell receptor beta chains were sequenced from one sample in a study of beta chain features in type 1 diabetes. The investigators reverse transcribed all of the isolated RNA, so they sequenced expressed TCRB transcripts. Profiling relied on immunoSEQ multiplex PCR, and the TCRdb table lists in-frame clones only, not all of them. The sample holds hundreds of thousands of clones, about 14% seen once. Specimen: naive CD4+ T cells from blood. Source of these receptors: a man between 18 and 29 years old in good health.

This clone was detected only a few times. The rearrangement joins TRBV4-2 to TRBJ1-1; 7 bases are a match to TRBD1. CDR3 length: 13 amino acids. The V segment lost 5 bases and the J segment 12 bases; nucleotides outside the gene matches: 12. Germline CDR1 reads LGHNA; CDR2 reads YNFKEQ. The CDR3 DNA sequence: TGTGCCAGCAGCAACACAGGGGCTGGGGAAACTTTCTTT. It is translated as CASSNTGAGETFF.

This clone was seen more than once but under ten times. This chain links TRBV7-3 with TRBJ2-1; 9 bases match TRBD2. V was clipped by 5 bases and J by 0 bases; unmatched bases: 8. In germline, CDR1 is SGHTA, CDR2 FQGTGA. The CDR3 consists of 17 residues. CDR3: CASSPRTSDSSYNEQFF. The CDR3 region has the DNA TGTGCCAGCAGCCCTAGGACTAGCGACAGCTCCTACAATGAGCAGTTCTTC.

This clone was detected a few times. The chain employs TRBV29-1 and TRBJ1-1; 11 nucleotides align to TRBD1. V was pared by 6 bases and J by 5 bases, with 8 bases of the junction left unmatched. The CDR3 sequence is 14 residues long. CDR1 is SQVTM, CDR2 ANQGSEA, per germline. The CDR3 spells CSVRTGGDGTEAFF. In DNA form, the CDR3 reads TGCAGCGTACGGACAGGGGGCGACGGGACTGAAGCTTTCTTT.

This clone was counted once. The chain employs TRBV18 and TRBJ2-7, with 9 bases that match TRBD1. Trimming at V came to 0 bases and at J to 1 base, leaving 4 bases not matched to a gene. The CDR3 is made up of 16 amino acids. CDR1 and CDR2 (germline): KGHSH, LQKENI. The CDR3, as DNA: TGTGCCAGCTCACCACCAGGACAGGGGACATCCTACGAGCAGTACTTC. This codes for CASSPPGQGTSYEQYF.

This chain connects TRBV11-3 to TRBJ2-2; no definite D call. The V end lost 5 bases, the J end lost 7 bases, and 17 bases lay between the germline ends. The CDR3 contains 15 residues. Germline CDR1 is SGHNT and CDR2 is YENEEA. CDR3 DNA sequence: TGTGCCAGCAGCCCGCGTAGGGTAATTAACGGGGAGCTGTTTTTT. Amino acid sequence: CASSPRRVINGELFF.

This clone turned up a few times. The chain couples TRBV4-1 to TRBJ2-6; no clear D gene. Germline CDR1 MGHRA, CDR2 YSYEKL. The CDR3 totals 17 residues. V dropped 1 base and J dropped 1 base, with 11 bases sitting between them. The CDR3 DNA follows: TGCGCCAGCAGCCAAGGTAGCCTCCGATCTGGGGCCAACGTCCTGACTTTC. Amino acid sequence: CASSQGSLRSGANVLTF.

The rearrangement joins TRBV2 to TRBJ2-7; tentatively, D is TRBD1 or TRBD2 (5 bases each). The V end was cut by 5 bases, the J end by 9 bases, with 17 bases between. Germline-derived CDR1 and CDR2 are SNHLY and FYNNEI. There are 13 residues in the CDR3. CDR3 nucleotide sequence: TGTGCCAGCAGTCGGGACGGTGCGTCGGGGCAGTACTTC. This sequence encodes CASSRDGASGQYF.

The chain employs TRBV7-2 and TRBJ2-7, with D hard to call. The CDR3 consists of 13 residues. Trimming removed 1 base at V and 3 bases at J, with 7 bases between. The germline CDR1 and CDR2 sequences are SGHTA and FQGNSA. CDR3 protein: CASSLGRFYEQYF. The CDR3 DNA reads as TGTGCCAGCAGCTTAGGCAGGTTCTACGAGCAGTACTTC.

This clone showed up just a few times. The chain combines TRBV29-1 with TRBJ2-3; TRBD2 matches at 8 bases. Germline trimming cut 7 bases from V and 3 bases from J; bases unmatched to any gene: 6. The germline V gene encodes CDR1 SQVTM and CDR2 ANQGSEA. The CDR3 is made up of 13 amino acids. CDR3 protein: CSARGRMTDTQYF. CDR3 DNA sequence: TGCAGCGCGCGCGGGAGGATGACAGATACGCAGTATTTT.

The CDR3 sequence is CASSLAVSYEQYF. Written as DNA, the CDR3 is TGTGCCAGCAGCTTGGCGGTCTCCTACGAGCAGTACTTC. The chain employs TRBV13 and TRBJ2-7; no clear D. The V gene lost 3 bases and the J gene lost 0 bases, with 6 bases spanning the gap. Germline-derived CDR1 and CDR2 are PRHDT and FYEKMQ (reference sequence). This CDR3 comprises 13 residues.

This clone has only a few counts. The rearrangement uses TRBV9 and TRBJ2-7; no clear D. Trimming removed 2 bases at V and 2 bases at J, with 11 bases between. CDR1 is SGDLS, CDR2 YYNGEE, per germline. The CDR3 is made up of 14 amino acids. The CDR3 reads CASSVLSVAYEQYF. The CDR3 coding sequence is TGTGCCAGCAGCGTTCTTAGTGTGGCCTACGAGCAGTACTTC.

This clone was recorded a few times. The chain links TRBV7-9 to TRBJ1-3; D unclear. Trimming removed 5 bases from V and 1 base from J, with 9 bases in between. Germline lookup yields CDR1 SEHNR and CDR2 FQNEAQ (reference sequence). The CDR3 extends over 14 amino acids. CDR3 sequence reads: CASSPGHSGNTIYF. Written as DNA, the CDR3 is TGTGCCAGCAGCCCTGGCCATTCTGGAAACACCATATATTTT.

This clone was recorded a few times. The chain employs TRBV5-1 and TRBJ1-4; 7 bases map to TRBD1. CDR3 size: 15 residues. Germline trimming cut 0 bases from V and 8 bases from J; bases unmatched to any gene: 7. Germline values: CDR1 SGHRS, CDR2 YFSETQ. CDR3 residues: CASSLEGGAQEKLFF. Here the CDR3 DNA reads TGCGCCAGCAGCTTGGAAGGGGGCGCGCAGGAAAAACTGTTTTTT. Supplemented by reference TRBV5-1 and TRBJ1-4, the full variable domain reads KAGVTQTPRYLIKTRGQQVTLSCSPISGHRSVSWYQQTPGQGLQFLFEYFSETQRNKGNFPGRFSGRQFSNSRSEMNVSTLELGDSALYLCASSLEGGAQEKLFFGSGTQLSVL.

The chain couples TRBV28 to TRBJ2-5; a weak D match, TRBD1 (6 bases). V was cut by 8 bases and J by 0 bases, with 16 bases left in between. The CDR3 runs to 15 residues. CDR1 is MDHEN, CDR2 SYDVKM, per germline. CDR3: CASLGTTKNQETQYF. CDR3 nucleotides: TGTGCCAGCCTCGGGACAACGAAGAACCAAGAGACCCAGTACTTC.

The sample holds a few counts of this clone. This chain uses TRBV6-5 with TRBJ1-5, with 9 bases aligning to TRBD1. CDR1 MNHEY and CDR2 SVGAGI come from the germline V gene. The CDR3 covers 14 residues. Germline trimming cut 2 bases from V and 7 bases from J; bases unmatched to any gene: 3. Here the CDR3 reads CASSYKDRGQPQHF. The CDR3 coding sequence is TGTGCCAGCAGTTACAAGGACAGGGGCCAGCCCCAGCATTTT.